This TCR beta chain appears in the sequencing data of a study of blood T cell repertoires in COVID-19. Study-wide context: Samples of COVID-19 (acute and convalescent) were obtained from the United States, Italy and Spain.

Produced via immunoSEQ multiplex PCR; TCRdb's table is partial and in-frame only. The data show 200,000 to 300,000 clones, around four fifths seen once. CDR1 MGHRA and CDR2 YSYEKL come from the germline V gene. With 0 bases removed from V and 5 bases from J, the gap between germline ends came to 13 bases. There are 15 residues in the CDR3. The sequence came from a man aged 35-49 years with acute or convalescent COVID-19. Source material: peripheral blood. The V call is TRBV4-1, the J call TRBJ1-1, with D unclear. CDR3 sequence reads: CASSQDVGRYTEAFF. The CDR3, as DNA: TGCGCCAGCAGCCAAGATGTTGGCCGATATACTGAAGCTTTCTTT.